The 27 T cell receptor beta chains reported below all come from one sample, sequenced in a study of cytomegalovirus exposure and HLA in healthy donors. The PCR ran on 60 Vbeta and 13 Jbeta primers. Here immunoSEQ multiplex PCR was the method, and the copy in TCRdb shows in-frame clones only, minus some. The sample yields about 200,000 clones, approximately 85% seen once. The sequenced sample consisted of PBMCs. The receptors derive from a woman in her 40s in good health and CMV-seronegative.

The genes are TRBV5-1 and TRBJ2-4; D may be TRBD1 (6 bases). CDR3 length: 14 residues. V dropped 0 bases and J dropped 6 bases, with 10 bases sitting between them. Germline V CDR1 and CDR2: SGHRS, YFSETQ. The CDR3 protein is CASSLEQGLNIQYF. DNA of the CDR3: TGCGCCAGCAGCTTGGAACAGGGCCTAAACATTCAGTACTTC.

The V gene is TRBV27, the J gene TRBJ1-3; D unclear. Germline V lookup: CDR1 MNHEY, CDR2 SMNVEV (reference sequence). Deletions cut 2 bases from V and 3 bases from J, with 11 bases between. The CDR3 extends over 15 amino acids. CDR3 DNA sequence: TGTGCCAGCAGTTTAGGCCCGGGGAGTGGAAACACCATATATTTT. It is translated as CASSLGPGSGNTIYF.

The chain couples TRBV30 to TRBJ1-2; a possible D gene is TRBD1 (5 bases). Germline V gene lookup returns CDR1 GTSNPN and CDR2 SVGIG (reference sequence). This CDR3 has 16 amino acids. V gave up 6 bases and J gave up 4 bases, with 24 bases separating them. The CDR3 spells CACTEILPKTAYGYTF. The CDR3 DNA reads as TGTGCCTGTACGGAAATCCTTCCGAAGACAGCCTATGGCTACACCTTC.

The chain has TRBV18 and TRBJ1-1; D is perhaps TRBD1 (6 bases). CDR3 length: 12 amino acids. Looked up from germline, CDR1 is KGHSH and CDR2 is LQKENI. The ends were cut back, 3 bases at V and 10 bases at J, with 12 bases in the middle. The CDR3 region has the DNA TGTGCCAGCTCACCCCCGTTACAGGGAGCTTTCTTT. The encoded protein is CASSPPLQGAFF.

The CDR3 DNA reads as TGTGCCAGCAGCTCTGGGACAGGGGAGACCGGGGAGCTGTTTTTT. It specifies CASSSGTGETGELFF. V is TRBV5-6 and J is TRBJ2-2; TRBD1 matches at 10 bases. The CDR3 length is 15 residues. Germline lookup yields CDR1 SGHDT and CDR2 YYEEEE. The ends lost 3 bases at V and 5 bases at J; junction bases unmatched: 4.

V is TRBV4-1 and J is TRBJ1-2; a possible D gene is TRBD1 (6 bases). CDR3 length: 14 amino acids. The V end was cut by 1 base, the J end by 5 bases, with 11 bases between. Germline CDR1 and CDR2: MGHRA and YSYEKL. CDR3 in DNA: TGCGCCAGCAGCCAAGTGGTACAGGGATATGGCTACACCTTC. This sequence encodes CASSQVVQGYGYTF.

The CDR3 loop reads CASSGGYPNTGELFF. The CDR3 DNA is TGTGCCAGCAGTGGCGGCTATCCGAACACCGGGGAGCTGTTTTTT. The V gene is TRBV6-5, the J gene TRBJ2-2; no clear D. The CDR3 runs to 15 residues. Trimming took off 5 bases at V and 0 bases at J, with 10 bases between the two ends. The germline CDR1 and CDR2 sequences are MNHEY and SVGAGI.

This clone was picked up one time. Here the CDR3 DNA reads TGTGCCACCTTGACCGAGGAGGACTATGGCTACACCTTC. It specifies CATLTEEDYGYTF. The V and J genes are TRBV7-9 and TRBJ1-2; D remains unclear. The CDR3 is 13 amino acids. The V end was cut by 10 bases, the J end by 3 bases, with 15 bases between. Germline V gene sequence: CDR1 SEHNR, CDR2 FQNEAQ (reference sequence).

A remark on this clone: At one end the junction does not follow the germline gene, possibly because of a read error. The CDR3 region has the DNA TGTGCCAGCAGTGGGGGACAGGGAGTTGAATCGGCCTTC. Its translation: CASSGGQGVESAF. The chain couples TRBV2 to TRBJ1-2, with TRBD1 matching 9 bases. This CDR3 has 13 residues. Germline values: CDR1 SNHLY, CDR2 FYNNEI.

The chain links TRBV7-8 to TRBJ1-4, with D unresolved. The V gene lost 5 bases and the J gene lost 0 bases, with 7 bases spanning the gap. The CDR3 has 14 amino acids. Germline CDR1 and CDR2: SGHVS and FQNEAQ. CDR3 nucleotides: TGTGCCAGCAGCCTTTTCTCAACTAATGAAAAACTGTTTTTT. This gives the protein CASSLFSTNEKLFF.

The CDR3 bases are TGTGCCAGCAGCCACCAGACAGGGGGGAGGAAACCCCAGCATTTT. Its protein product is CASSHQTGGRKPQHF. This chain connects TRBV6-1 to TRBJ1-5; 9 bases fit TRBD1. The CDR3 is 15 residues long. The V segment lost 6 bases and the J segment 10 bases; nucleotides outside the gene matches: 13. Germline assignment: CDR1 MNHNS and CDR2 SASEGT.

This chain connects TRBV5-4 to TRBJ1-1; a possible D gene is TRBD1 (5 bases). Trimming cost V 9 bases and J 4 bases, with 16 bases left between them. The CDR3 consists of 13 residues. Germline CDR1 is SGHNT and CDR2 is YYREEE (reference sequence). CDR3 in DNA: TGTGCCATACGAAGCGGGGGGGGCACTGAAGCTTTCTTT. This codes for CAIRSGGGTEAFF.

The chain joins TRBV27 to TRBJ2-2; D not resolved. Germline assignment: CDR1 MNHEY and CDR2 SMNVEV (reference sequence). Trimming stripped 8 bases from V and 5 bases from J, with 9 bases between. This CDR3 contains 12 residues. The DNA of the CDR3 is TGTGCCAGCGGTCCACGGACCGGGGAGCTGTTTTTT. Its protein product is CASGPRTGELFF.

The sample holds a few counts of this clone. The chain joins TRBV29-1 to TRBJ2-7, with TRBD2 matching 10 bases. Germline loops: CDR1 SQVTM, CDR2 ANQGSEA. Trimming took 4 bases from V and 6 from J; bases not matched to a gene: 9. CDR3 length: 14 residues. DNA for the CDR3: TGCAGCGTTGCTCAAAGCGGGAGGGCCTCCGAGCAGTACTTC. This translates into CSVAQSGRASEQYF.

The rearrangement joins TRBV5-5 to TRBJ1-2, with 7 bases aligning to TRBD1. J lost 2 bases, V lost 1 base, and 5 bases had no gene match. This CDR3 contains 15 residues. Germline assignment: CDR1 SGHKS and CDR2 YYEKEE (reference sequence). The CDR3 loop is CASSLRGQVNYGYTF. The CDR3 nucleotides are TGTGCCAGCAGCTTGAGAGGACAGGTCAACTATGGCTACACCTTC.

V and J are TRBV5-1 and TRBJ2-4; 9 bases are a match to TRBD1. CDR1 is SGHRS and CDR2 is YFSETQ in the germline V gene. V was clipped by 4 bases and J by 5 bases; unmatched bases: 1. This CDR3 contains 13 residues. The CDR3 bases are TGCGCCAGCAGCCGGACAGGGGAAAACATTCAGTACTTC. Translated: CASSRTGENIQYF.

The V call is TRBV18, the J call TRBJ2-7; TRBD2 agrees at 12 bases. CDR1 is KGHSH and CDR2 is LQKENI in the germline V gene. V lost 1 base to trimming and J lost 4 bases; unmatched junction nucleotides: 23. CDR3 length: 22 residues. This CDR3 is CASSPRQVSPIRLAGVRYEQYF. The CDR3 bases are TGTGCCAGCTCACCACGTCAGGTCAGTCCGATTCGACTAGCGGGAGTGAGGTACGAGCAGTACTTC.

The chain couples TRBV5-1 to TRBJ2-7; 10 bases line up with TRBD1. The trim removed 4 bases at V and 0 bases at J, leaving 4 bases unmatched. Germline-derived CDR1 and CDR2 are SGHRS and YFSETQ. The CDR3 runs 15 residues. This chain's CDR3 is CASSLGQGYSYEQYF. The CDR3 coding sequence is TGCGCCAGCAGCCTGGGACAGGGGTACTCCTACGAGCAGTACTTC.

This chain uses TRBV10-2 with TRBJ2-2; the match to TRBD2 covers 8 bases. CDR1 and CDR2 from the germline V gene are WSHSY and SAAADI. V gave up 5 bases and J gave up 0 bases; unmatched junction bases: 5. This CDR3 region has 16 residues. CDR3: CASSMVSGTNTGELFF. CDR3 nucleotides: TGCGCCAGCAGTATGGTTAGCGGGACGAACACCGGGGAGCTGTTTTTT.

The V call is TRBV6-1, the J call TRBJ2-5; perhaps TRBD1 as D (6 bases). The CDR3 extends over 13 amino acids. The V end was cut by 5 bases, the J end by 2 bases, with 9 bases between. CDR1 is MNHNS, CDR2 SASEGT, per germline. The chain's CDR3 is CASSRQAQETQYF. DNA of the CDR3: TGTGCCAGCAGTCGACAGGCTCAAGAGACCCAGTACTTC.

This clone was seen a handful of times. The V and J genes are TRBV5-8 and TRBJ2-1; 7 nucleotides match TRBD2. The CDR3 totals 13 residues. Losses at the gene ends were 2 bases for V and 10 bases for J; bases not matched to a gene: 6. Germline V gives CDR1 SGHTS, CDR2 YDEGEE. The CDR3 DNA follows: TGTGCCAGCAGCTTTGGTCCCGGGAGGGAGCAGTTCTTC. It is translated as CASSFGPGREQFF. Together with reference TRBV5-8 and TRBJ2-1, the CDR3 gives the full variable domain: EAGVTQSPTHLIKTRGQQATLRCSPISGHTSVYWYQQALGLGLQFLLWYDEGEERNRGNFPPRFSGRQFPNYSSELNVNALELEDSALYLCASSFGPGREQFFGPGTRLTVL.

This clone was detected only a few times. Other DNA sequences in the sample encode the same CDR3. The CDR3 protein is CASSRTGGDYGYTF. The CDR3 DNA reads as TGCGCCAGCAGCCGGACAGGGGGCGATTATGGCTACACCTTC. V gene TRBV5-1 combines with J gene TRBJ1-2, with TRBD1 identical over 11 bases. V dropped 4 bases and J dropped 5; count of bases not matched to a gene: 4. CDR3 length equals 14 residues. CDR1 and CDR2 (germline): SGHRS, YFSETQ.

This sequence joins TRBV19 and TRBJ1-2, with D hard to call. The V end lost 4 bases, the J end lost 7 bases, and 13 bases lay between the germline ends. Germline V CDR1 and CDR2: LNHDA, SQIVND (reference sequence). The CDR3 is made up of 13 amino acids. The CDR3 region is CASSTRVGGGYTF. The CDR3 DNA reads TGTGCCAGTAGTACCCGAGTCGGTGGTGGCTACACCTTC.

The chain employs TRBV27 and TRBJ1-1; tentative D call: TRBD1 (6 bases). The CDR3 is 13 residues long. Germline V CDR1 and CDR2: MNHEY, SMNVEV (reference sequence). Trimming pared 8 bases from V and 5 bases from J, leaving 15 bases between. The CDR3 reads CASRQDRITEAFF. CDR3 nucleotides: TGTGCCAGCCGACAGGACAGAATAACTGAAGCTTTCTTT.

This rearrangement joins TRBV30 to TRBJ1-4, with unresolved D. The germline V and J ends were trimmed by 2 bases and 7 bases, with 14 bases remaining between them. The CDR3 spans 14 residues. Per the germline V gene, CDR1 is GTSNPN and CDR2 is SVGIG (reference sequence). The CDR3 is CAWSSGRRTEKLFF. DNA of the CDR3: TGTGCCTGGAGTTCGGGGAGGCGGACTGAAAAACTGTTTTTT.

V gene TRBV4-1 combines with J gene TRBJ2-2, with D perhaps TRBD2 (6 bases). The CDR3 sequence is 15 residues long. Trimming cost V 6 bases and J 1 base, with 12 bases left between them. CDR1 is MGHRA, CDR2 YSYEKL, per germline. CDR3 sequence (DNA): TGCGCCAGCAGGCGCGTAGCGGTGAACACCGGGGAGCTGTTTTTT. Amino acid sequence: CASRRVAVNTGELFF.

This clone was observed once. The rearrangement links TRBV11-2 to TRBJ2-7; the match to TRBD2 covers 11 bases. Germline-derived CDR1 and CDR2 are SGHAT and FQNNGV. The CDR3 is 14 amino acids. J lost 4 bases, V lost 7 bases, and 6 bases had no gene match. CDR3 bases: TGTGCCAGCACCCCCGGGACTAGCGGTTACGAGCAGTACTTC. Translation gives CASTPGTSGYEQYF.